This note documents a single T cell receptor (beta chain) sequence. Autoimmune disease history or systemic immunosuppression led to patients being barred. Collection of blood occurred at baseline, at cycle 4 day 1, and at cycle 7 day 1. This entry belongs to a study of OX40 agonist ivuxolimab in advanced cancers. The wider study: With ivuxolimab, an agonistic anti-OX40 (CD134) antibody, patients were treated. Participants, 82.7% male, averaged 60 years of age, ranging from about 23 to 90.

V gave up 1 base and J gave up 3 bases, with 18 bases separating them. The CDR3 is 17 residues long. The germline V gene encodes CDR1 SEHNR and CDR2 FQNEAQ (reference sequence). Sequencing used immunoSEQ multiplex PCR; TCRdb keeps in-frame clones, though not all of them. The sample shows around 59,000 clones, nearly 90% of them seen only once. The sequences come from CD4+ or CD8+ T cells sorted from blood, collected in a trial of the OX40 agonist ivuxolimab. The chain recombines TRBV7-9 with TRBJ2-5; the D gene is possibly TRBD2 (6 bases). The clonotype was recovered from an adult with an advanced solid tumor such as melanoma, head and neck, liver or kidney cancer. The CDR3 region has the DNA TGTGCCAGCAGCTTAGATGTTGGGACCGGGAGAAAAGAGACCCAGTACTTC. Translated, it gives CASSLDVGTGRKETQYF.